This T cell receptor (beta chain) came from a study of T-cell memory formation after mild COVID-19. One entry per CDR3 protein, called by TCRdb with MiXCR from the 5' RACE reads. Here the sample spans about 430,000 distinct CDR3 sequences, 20% to 25% being singletons. V lost 4 bases and J lost 4; bases outside the gene matches: 10. The CDR3 sequence is 16 residues long. The sequenced sample consisted of PBMCs or a T cell subset sorted from them (not recorded which). V usage is TRBV12-3 or TRBV12-4 and J usage is TRBJ2-3; 8 bases are a match to TRBD2. The TCR originated in an adult woman who had mild COVID-19 (a few samples of this study predate the infection). Cell type and time point are not known. Here the CDR3 DNA reads TGTGCCAGCAGTTCCCGGCGGGGGGAGGTGGCAGATACGCAGTATTTT. It is translated as CASSSRRGEVADTQYF.